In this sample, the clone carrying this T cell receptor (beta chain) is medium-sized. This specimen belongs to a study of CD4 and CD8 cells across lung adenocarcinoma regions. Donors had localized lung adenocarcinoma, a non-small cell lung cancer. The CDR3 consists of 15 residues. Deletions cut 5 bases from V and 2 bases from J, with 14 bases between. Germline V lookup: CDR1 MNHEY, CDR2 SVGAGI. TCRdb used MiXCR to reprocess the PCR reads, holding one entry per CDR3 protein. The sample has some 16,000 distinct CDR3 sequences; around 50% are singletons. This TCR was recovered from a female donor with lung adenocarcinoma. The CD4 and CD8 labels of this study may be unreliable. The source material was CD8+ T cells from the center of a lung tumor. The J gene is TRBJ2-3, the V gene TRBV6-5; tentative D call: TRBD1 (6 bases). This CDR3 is CASSIYREPTDTQYF. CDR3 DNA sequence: TGTGCCAGCAGTATATACAGGGAGCCCACAGATACGCAGTATTTT.